This entry lists 10 T cell receptor beta chains sequenced from one sample in a study of graft-versus-host responses after intestinal transplantation. Clones were read by immunoSEQ multiplex PCR, and TCRdb kept only the in-frame ones, dropping some. In the table there are roughly 23,000 clones, 90% to 95% of which are singletons. The sample consisted of PBMCs, taken approximately 39 days after intestinal transplant. The receptors here all came from a human patient who received an intestinal transplant, so some T cells may come from the graft donor.

This clone was found once. This sequence joins TRBV13 and TRBJ2-1; the D gene could be TRBD1 or TRBD2 (5 bases each). Trimming removed 5 bases from V and 6 bases from J, with 23 bases in between. This CDR3 contains 17 residues. The germline gives CDR1 PRHDT, CDR2 FYEKMQ (reference sequence). Written as DNA, the CDR3 is TGTGCCAGCAGCCATCATACCGGGACCGTGGGGCGCAATGAGCAGTTCTTC. Its translation: CASSHHTGTVGRNEQFF. Looking up the rest from reference TRBV13 and TRBJ2-1 gives the full variable domain: AAGVIQSPRHLIKEKRETATLKCYPIPRHDTVYWYQQGPGQDPQFLISFYEKMQSDKGSIPDRFSAQQFSDYHSELNMSSLELGDSALYFCASSHHTGTVGRNEQFFGPGTRLTVL.

This sequence joins TRBV4-2 and TRBJ2-2, with D possibly called TRBD1 or TRBD2 (5 bases each). Germline assignment: CDR1 LGHNA and CDR2 YNFKEQ. V was cut by 4 bases and J by 4 bases, with 22 bases left in between. This CDR3 is built from 18 residues. CDR3 coding DNA: TGTGCCAGCAGCCCCACCCCCGGGACCTTAGGGCCCACCGGGGAGCTGTTTTTT. This gives the protein CASSPTPGTLGPTGELFF.

The chain recombines TRBV30 with TRBJ2-3, with 10 bases lining up with TRBD2. The CDR3 length is 14 residues. The V gene's germline CDR1 is GTSNPN and CDR2 SVGIG (reference sequence). The trim removed 1 base at V and 6 bases at J, leaving 4 bases unmatched. Here the CDR3 DNA reads TGTGCCTGGAGTGAGCGGGGGGGTTGGGATACGCAGTATTTT. Its protein product is CAWSERGGWDTQYF.

This chain uses TRBV10-3 with TRBJ2-1, with TRBD1 matching over 7 bases. The CDR3 sequence is 14 residues long. Trimming took 10 bases from V and 4 from J; bases not matched to a gene: 10. Germline values: CDR1 ENHRY, CDR2 SYGVKD. In nucleotides, the CDR3 is TGTGCCACCTTACAGGGGCTGACGTACAATGAGCAGTTCTTC. Translating it yields CATLQGLTYNEQFF.

This sequence joins TRBV28 and TRBJ2-2, with D perhaps assigned TRBD1 or TRBD2 (6 bases each). V lost 5 bases and J lost 2, with 12 bases in between. CDR1 and CDR2 from the germline V gene are MDHEN and SYDVKM. This CDR3 spans 15 amino acids. CDR3 nucleotide sequence: TGTGCCAGCAGTGGCGGGACATCCAACACCGGGGAGCTGTTTTTT. Its translation: CASSGGTSNTGELFF. Full variable domain (missing parts from reference TRBV28 and TRBJ2-2): DVKVTQSSRYLVKRTGEKVFLECVQDMDHENMFWYRQDPGLGLRLIYFSYDVKMKEKGDIPEGYSVSREKKERFSLILESASTNQTSMYLCASSGGTSNTGELFFGEGSRLTVL.

The V call is TRBV27, the J call TRBJ1-1; no reliable D call. Trimming cost V 0 bases and J 1 base, with 3 bases left between them. The germline V gene encodes CDR1 MNHEY and CDR2 SMNVEV (reference sequence). CDR3 length equals 13 residues. The CDR3 DNA follows: TGTGCCAGCAGTTTATCGAGGAACACTGAAGCTTTCTTT. This encodes CASSLSRNTEAFF.

The chain employs TRBV5-6 and TRBJ2-7; 9 nucleotides agree with TRBD1. V dropped 0 bases and J dropped 5; count of bases not matched to a gene: 9. The CDR3 totals 16 residues. CDR1 is SGHDT and CDR2 is YYEEEE in the germline V gene. CDR3 sequence (DNA): TGTGCCAGCAGCTTGGTTGAAGGACAGGGGATACACGAGCAGTACTTC. This gives the protein CASSLVEGQGIHEQYF.

This rearrangement joins TRBV28 to TRBJ1-5, with 12 bases identical to TRBD1. This CDR3 spans 14 amino acids. Germline V gene data show CDR1 as MDHEN and CDR2 as SYDVKM. V was clipped by 5 bases and J by 7 bases; unmatched bases: 3. The CDR3 bases are TGTGCCAGCAGTGGGACAGGGGGCAGCCAGCCCCAGCATTTT. Protein product: CASSGTGGSQPQHF.

This rearrangement joins TRBV28 to TRBJ2-7; 8 bases fit TRBD1. The CDR3 extends over 14 amino acids. V lost 6 bases and J lost 1; bases outside the gene matches: 5. CDR1 is MDHEN, CDR2 SYDVKM, per germline. The CDR3 region is CASSHRGSSYEQYF. The CDR3 nucleotides read TGTGCCAGCAGCCACAGGGGGTCATCCTACGAGCAGTACTTC.

The count of this clone is one. The gene calls are TRBV7-9 and TRBJ2-1; 9 bases line up with TRBD1. Germline CDR1 SEHNR, CDR2 FQNEAQ (reference sequence). Trimming removed 5 bases from V and 5 bases from J; junction bases left unmatched: 4. The CDR3 is made up of 14 amino acids. The CDR3 spells CASSPWDRDNEQFF. CDR3 nucleotides: TGTGCCAGCAGCCCGTGGGACAGGGACAATGAGCAGTTCTTC.